This TCR beta chain came from a study of glioma-infiltrating T cells after dendritic cell vaccination. V was pared by 1 base and J by 7 bases, with 8 bases of the junction left unmatched. Germline assignment: CDR1 MGHRA and CDR2 YSYEKL. The CDR3 loop spans 16 amino acids. Primers: 60 V beta forward and 13 J beta reverse. Here immunoSEQ multiplex PCR was the method, and the copy in TCRdb shows in-frame clones only, minus some. There are 85,000 to 95,000 clones in the sample; 86% occur only once, and approximately 14% lies in the top ten. The sequenced sample was blood, obtained before dendritic cell vaccination. The TCR comes from a human donor with glioblastoma. The chain employs TRBV4-1 and TRBJ2-2; 8 bases are shared with TRBD1. This CDR3 is CASSQVAGGEGGELFF. The CDR3 DNA is TGCGCCAGCAGCCAAGTGGCAGGGGGCGAGGGCGGGGAGCTGTTTTTT.